These 27 T cell receptor beta chains were all obtained from the same sample, sequenced in a study of blood T cell repertoires in COVID-19. Measured with immunoSEQ multiplex PCR; TCRdb has only the in-frame clones, and not every one. The sample yields fewer than 150,000 clones, around 89% seen once. The sequencing input was peripheral blood. The source is a woman aged 45-65 years with acute or convalescent COVID-19.

The chain has TRBV5-1 and TRBJ1-1; maybe TRBD1 (5 bases). The CDR3 is 13 amino acids. From germline, CDR1 is SGHRS and CDR2 YFSETQ. Trimming pared 4 bases from V and 1 base from J, leaving 8 bases between. This CDR3 reads CASSPDTNTEAFF. The CDR3 DNA sequence: TGCGCCAGCAGCCCGGACACGAACACTGAAGCTTTCTTT.

The chain recombines TRBV19 with TRBJ1-1; no firm D call. Germline CDR1 is LNHDA and CDR2 is SQIVND (reference sequence). This CDR3 is 15 amino acids long. Trimming cost V 6 bases and J 0 bases, with 14 bases left between them. CDR3 residues: CASSPRRAMNTEAFF. The CDR3 bases are TGTGCCAGTAGCCCTAGGCGGGCCATGAACACTGAAGCTTTCTTT.

V usage is TRBV5-1 and J usage is TRBJ1-6; 9 bases line up with TRBD1. This CDR3 comprises 16 residues. CDR1 SGHRS and CDR2 YFSETQ come from the germline V gene. After removal of 0 bases from V and 3 bases from J, the junction contained 1 base not matched to a gene. CDR3 DNA sequence: TGCGCCAGCAGCTTGGACAGGGGGCTCTATAATTCACCCCTCCACTTT. It codes for CASSLDRGLYNSPLHF.

The rearrangement uses TRBV28 and TRBJ2-1; 7 bases fit TRBD2. The ends lost 2 bases at V and 15 bases at J; junction bases unmatched: 7. This CDR3 has 12 amino acids. Germline lookup yields CDR1 MDHEN and CDR2 SYDVKM. The CDR3 sequence is CASSLTGGSLFF. CDR3 bases: TGTGCCAGCAGTTTAACTGGCGGGAGCCTGTTCTTC.

The J gene is TRBJ2-2, the V gene TRBV6-5, with TRBD2 matching 7 bases. J lost 1 base, V lost 7 bases, and 6 bases had no gene match. The germline gives CDR1 MNHEY, CDR2 SVGAGI. This CDR3 has 15 residues. CDR3 bases: TGTGCCAGCACCCGGAGCGGGGTGAACACCGGGGAGCTGTTTTTT. It is translated as CASTRSGVNTGELFF.

On this clone itself: A clone one base away is much larger, so this may be a read error. The rearrangement joins TRBV10-1 to TRBJ2-3, with a possible D match to TRBD2 (6 bases). The CDR3 runs to 13 residues. The V and J ends lost 5 bases and 0 bases respectively, with 6 bases between them. CDR1 WNHNN and CDR2 SYGVQD come from the germline V gene (reference sequence). The CDR3 spells CASSSGSTDTQYF. The DNA of the CDR3 is TGCGCCAGCAGTAGCGGGAGCACAGATACGCAGTATTTT.

The rearrangement joins TRBV5-4 to TRBJ2-1, with TRBD1 identical over 7 bases. CDR3 length: 15 residues. The germline CDR1 and CDR2 sequences are SGHNT and YYREEE (reference sequence). With 4 bases clipped from V and 4 bases from J, the junction kept 8 bases outside the gene matches. Here the CDR3 DNA reads TGTGCCAGCAGCCCGGGACAGACTCTATACAATGAGCAGTTCTTC. It is translated as CASSPGQTLYNEQFF.

The gene calls are TRBV5-1 and TRBJ2-3, with 15 bases fitting TRBD2. CDR1 is SGHRS and CDR2 is YFSETQ in the germline V gene. Losses at the gene ends were 4 bases for V and 3 bases for J; bases not matched to a gene: 3. The CDR3 totals 16 residues. The chain's CDR3 is CASSRTSGGATDTQYF. For the CDR3, the DNA is TGCGCCAGCAGCCGGACTAGCGGGGGGGCGACAGATACGCAGTATTTT.

This chain links TRBV5-1 with TRBJ2-5; 7 bases map to TRBD1. The V and J ends lost 5 bases and 3 bases, in that order; junction bases with no gene match: 4. CDR1 is SGHRS and CDR2 is YFSETQ in the germline V gene. The CDR3 is 13 residues long. The CDR3 bases are TGCGCCAGCAGAAAAGACAGGGAAGAGACCCAGTACTTC. This gives the protein CASRKDREETQYF.

The rearrangement links TRBV5-6 to TRBJ1-1; no firm D call. CDR1 and CDR2 from the germline V gene are SGHDT and YYEEEE. This CDR3 has 15 amino acids. V lost 1 base, J lost 1 base, and 11 bases lay in between. The chain's CDR3 is CASSLLRRGNTEAFF. DNA for the CDR3: TGTGCCAGCAGCTTGTTAAGGCGCGGGAACACTGAAGCTTTCTTT.

This chain uses TRBV25-1 with TRBJ1-2; no clear D. This CDR3 comprises 12 residues. With 2 bases removed from V and 4 bases from J, the gap between germline ends came to 5 bases. CDR1 and CDR2 from the germline V gene are MGHDK and SYGVNS. CDR3 DNA: TGTGCCAGCAGTGAAGGCCCCTATGGCTACACCTTC. It codes for CASSEGPYGYTF.

This clone appeared once. V and J are TRBV6-2 or TRBV6-3 and TRBJ1-2; D is ambiguous. Germline V gene sequence: CDR1 MNHEY, CDR2 SVGEGT. Trimming left V 5 bases short and J 2 bases short, with 9 bases between. The CDR3 has 13 amino acids. CDR3 amino acids: CASSKRQNYGYTF. Written as DNA, the CDR3 is TGTGCCAGCAGTAAGAGGCAGAACTATGGCTACACCTTC.

The CDR3 nucleotides read TGCGCCAGCAGCTCCGTTTTCAGGGAAAGCTCCTACAATGAGCAGTTCTTC. It yields the protein CASSSVFRESSYNEQFF. V usage is TRBV5-1 and J usage is TRBJ2-1, with TRBD1 as a possible D gene (5 bases). V was trimmed by 3 bases and J by 0 bases, leaving 16 bases between them. This CDR3 comprises 17 residues. Germline CDR1 SGHRS, CDR2 YFSETQ.

V usage is TRBV7-2 and J usage is TRBJ1-2; 10 bases are shared with TRBD1. This CDR3 is built from 15 residues. The V segment lost 4 bases and the J segment 3 bases; nucleotides outside the gene matches: 5. The germline gives CDR1 SGHTA, CDR2 FQGNSA. The CDR3 bases are TGTGCCAGCAGCTCGGACAGGGGGGTTTACTATGGCTACACCTTC. Protein product: CASSSDRGVYYGYTF.

This clone was picked up one time. The chain recombines TRBV7-2 with TRBJ2-7; 10 bases are shared with TRBD1. The CDR3 has 14 residues. V trimming: 3 bases; J trimming: 2 bases; junction bases outside the gene matches: 1. Germline values: CDR1 SGHTA, CDR2 FQGNSA. The CDR3 region is CASSFGTGAYEQYF. In DNA form, the CDR3 reads TGTGCCAGCAGCTTCGGGACAGGGGCCTACGAGCAGTACTTC.

CDR3 region: CASSLQGANYGYTF. DNA of the CDR3: TGTGCCAGCAGCTTACAGGGGGCGAACTATGGCTACACCTTC. The rearrangement uses TRBV5-5 and TRBJ1-2, with 9 bases that match TRBD1. The CDR3 is 14 amino acids. The V and J ends lost 2 bases and 2 bases, in that order; junction bases with no gene match: 1. Germline loops: CDR1 SGHKS, CDR2 YYEKEE (reference sequence).

CDR3: CASSGSSYNEQFF. In DNA form, the CDR3 reads TGTGCCAGCTCAGGGAGCTCCTACAATGAGCAGTTCTTC. V is TRBV18 and J is TRBJ2-1, with D maybe TRBD2 (5 bases). Germline CDR1 and CDR2: KGHSH and LQKENI. This CDR3 comprises 13 residues. The ends were cut back, 5 bases at V and 0 bases at J, with 5 bases in the middle.

The chain couples TRBV7-2 to TRBJ1-6; no definite D call. Germline loops: CDR1 SGHTA, CDR2 FQGNSA. V was trimmed by 1 base and J by 8 bases, leaving 6 bases between them. The CDR3 consists of 13 residues. The CDR3 DNA reads TGTGCCAGCAGCTTAGTGGGAGATTCACCCCTCCACTTT. Its translation: CASSLVGDSPLHF.

The chain carries TRBV30 and TRBJ2-1, with 9 nucleotides matching TRBD2. Germline V gene sequence: CDR1 GTSNPN, CDR2 SVGIG (reference sequence). This CDR3 is 14 amino acids long. Trimming removed 0 bases from V and 9 bases from J; junction bases left unmatched: 6. The CDR3 loop reads CAWSVLRRGGEQFF. DNA of the CDR3: TGTGCCTGGAGTGTACTCCGGCGGGGGGGTGAGCAGTTCTTC.

The genes are TRBV6-6 and TRBJ2-4; D is possibly TRBD1 (5 bases). The germline V and J ends were trimmed by 6 bases and 0 bases, with 15 bases remaining between them. Per germline, CDR1 MNHNY and CDR2 SVGAGI (reference sequence). This CDR3 is built from 16 residues. This chain's CDR3 is CASSHDRPEAKNIQYF. The CDR3 nucleotides read TGTGCCAGCAGCCACGACAGACCTGAAGCCAAAAACATTCAGTACTTC.

This chain joins TRBV28 and TRBJ2-5, with TRBD1 identical over 8 bases. Per the germline V gene, CDR1 is MDHEN and CDR2 is SYDVKM. The trim removed 3 bases at V and 5 bases at J, leaving 5 bases unmatched. The CDR3 spans 14 residues. The DNA for the CDR3 is TGTGCCAGCAGTTTCGGCAGGGGGCGGGAGACCCAGTACTTC. This sequence encodes CASSFGRGRETQYF.

Comment on this clone: The junction and the germline gene differ at one end; a read error may be behind it. The chain links TRBV24-1 to TRBJ1-5; a weak D match, TRBD1 (6 bases). The CDR3 is 12 amino acids. Looked up from germline, CDR1 is KGHDR and CDR2 is SFDVKD. The CDR3 coding sequence is TGTGCCTCCAGACAGGGCAATCAGCCCCAGCATTTT. Amino acids: CASRQGNQPQHF.

V usage is TRBV5-4 and J usage is TRBJ1-1, with a possible D match to TRBD1 (6 bases). The V end lost 4 bases, the J end lost 4 bases, and 14 bases lay between the germline ends. CDR1 is SGHNT, CDR2 YYREEE, per germline (reference sequence). CDR3 size: 14 residues. CDR3 in amino acids: CASSPTGMVTEAFF. For the CDR3, the DNA is TGTGCCAGCAGCCCCACAGGGATGGTCACTGAAGCTTTCTTT.

This chain joins TRBV9 and TRBJ2-5, with TRBD2 identical over 9 bases. With V trimmed by 3 bases and J by 4 bases, 7 bases remained unmatched. CDR3 size: 15 residues. Germline V lookup: CDR1 SGDLS, CDR2 YYNGEE. Here the CDR3 DNA reads TGTGCCAGCAGCGCCGCGTTAGCGGGAGCAGAGACCCAGTACTTC. Translating it yields CASSAALAGAETQYF.

J is TRBJ2-5 and V is TRBV7-9; 11 bases align to TRBD1. Trimming took 6 bases from V and 3 from J; bases not matched to a gene: 6. Germline V gene lookup returns CDR1 SEHNR and CDR2 FQNEAQ (reference sequence). This CDR3 is built from 15 residues. The CDR3 loop is CASSFWTGGEETQYF. DNA of the CDR3: TGTGCCAGCAGTTTCTGGACAGGGGGCGAAGAGACCCAGTACTTC.

The chain has TRBV20-1 and TRBJ2-1, with TRBD2 matching 16 bases. The V segment lost 5 bases and the J segment 3 bases; nucleotides outside the gene matches: 10. CDR1 is DFQATT and CDR2 is SNEGSKA in the germline V gene (reference sequence). CDR3 length: 18 amino acids. CDR3 sequence: CSARGTSGRGTSYNEQFF. CDR3 sequence (DNA): TGCAGTGCTCGTGGGACTAGCGGGAGGGGCACGAGCTACAATGAGCAGTTCTTC.

This rearrangement joins TRBV7-2 to TRBJ2-1; 7 nucleotides match TRBD2. V lost 1 base to trimming and J lost 3 bases; unmatched junction nucleotides: 6. Germline CDR1 reads SGHTA; CDR2 reads FQGNSA. This CDR3 has 16 residues. CDR3 sequence reads: CASSLEREAVYNEQFF. In nucleotides, the CDR3 is TGTGCCAGCAGCTTAGAACGGGAGGCCGTCTACAATGAGCAGTTCTTC.